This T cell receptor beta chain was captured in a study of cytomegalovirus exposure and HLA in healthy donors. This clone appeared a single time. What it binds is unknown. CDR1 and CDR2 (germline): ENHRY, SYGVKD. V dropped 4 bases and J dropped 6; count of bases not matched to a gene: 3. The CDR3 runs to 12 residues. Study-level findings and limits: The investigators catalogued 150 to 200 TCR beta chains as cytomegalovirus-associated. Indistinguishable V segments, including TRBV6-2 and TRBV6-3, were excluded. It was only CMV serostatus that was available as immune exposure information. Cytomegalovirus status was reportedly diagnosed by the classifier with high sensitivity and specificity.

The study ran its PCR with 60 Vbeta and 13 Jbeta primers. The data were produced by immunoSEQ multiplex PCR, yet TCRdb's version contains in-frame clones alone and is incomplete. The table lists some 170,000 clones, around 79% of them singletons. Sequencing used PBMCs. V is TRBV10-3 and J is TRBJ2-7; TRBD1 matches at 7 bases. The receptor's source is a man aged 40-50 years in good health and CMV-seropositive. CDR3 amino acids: CAISVSGGEQYF. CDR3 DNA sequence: TGTGCCATCAGTGTGTCAGGGGGCGAGCAGTACTTC.